This is a list of T cell receptor beta chains from one sample in a study of blood T cells in healthy people across ages. TCRdb processed the 5' RACE reads anew with MiXCR; each CDR3 protein has one entry. The sample lists about 680,000 distinct CDR3 sequences, about 52% occurring once. Sequences were obtained from blood. These receptors were taken from a woman aged 55-70 years in good health. CDR3s include the opening cysteine and the closing phenylalanine or tryptophan. Each record gives: CDR3 DNA, CDR3 protein, CDR3 length, J gene, D gene, clone size, V gene. A D gene is named only where the DNA matches it firmly. Clone size is not always given. Where it is, it says once, few, many or a class for expanded clones.

TGCGCCAGCAGCAAATGGACTAGCGGGACCAACAATGAGCAGTTCTTC | CASSKWTSGTNNEQFF | 16 | TRBJ2-1 | TRBD2 | . | TRBV5-1
TGTGCCAGCAGCTCCGGAGCCTTAGGCGGAAACATTCAGTACTTC | CASSSGALGGNIQYF | 15 | TRBJ2-4 | . | . | TRBV11-1
TGTGCCAGCAGCCTACAGGGGAATGGTATACAGCCCCAGCATTTT | CASSLQGNGIQPQHF | 15 | TRBJ1-5 | TRBD1 | once | TRBV6-6
TGCGCCAGCAGCACCGGGACTAGCGGGTCCTGGGGGGATACGCAGTATTTT | CASSTGTSGSWGDTQYF | 17 | TRBJ2-3 | TRBD2 | . | TRBV5-1
TGTGCCAGCAGTGAAACCGAGAATCAGCCCCAGCATTTT | CASSETENQPQHF | 13 | TRBJ1-5 | . | many | TRBV25-1
TGTGCCAGCAGTTACTTAGCAGAGACCCAGTACTTC | CASSYLAETQYF | 12 | TRBJ2-5 | . | few | TRBV6-2/TRBV6-3
TGTGCCAGCAGCGTTGACAGCTCAAACAATTCACCCCTCCACTTT | CASSVDSSNNSPLHF | 15 | TRBJ1-6 | . | few | TRBV7-8
TGTGCCAGCAGCTCCGTGCGAGGGGGCCGGTATACAGATACGCAGTATTTT | CASSSVRGGRYTDTQYF | 17 | TRBJ2-3 | TRBD1 | . | TRBV5-6
TGTGCCAGCAGCTCGGGACAGCCGAACCCCTACAATGAGCAGTTCTTC | CASSSGQPNPYNEQFF | 16 | TRBJ2-1 | TRBD1 | few | TRBV7-2
TGCAGCGTTTCACAGGGGGAAGAGACCCAGTACTTC | CSVSQGEETQYF | 12 | TRBJ2-5 | TRBD1 | few | TRBV29-1
TGCGCCAGCAGCCAAGTCTTTCAAGGAGGCTACACCTTC | CASSQVFQGGYTF | 13 | TRBJ1-2 | . | few | TRBV4-3
TGCAGCGTTAGTTTCCTAGCGGGGTCCACAGATACGCAGTATTTT | CSVSFLAGSTDTQYF | 15 | TRBJ2-3 | TRBD2 | . | TRBV29-1
TGCAGTGCTAGCGGGAGACCGTCCTACAATGAGCAGTTCTTC | CSASGRPSYNEQFF | 14 | TRBJ2-1 | . | . | TRBV20-1
TGTGCCAGCAGCTTAATAGCGGGAGAGAGGGAGCTGTTTTTT | CASSLIAGERELFF | 14 | TRBJ2-2 | TRBD2 | few | TRBV7-3
TGTGCCAGCTCACCACCGGGCCCTTCTGGGGCCAACGTCCTGACTTTC | CASSPPGPSGANVLTF | 16 | TRBJ2-6 | . | many | TRBV18
TGCAGTGCTAGAGATTTAACTAGCGGGAGTATAATGAATGAGCAGTTCTTC | CSARDLTSGSIMNEQFF | 17 | TRBJ2-1 | TRBD2 | few | TRBV20-1
TGTGCCAGCAGCCCCCAGTGGAGGTCCTACGAGCAGTACTTC | CASSPQWRSYEQYF | 14 | TRBJ2-7 | . | . | TRBV7-2
TGTGCCAGCAGCTCTGGGACAGATTTCTCCTACGAGCAGTACTTC | CASSSGTDFSYEQYF | 15 | TRBJ2-7 | TRBD1 | . | TRBV7-6
TGTGCCAGCTCGGAGGAACAAGAGACCCAGTACTTC | CASSEEQETQYF | 12 | TRBJ2-5 | . | . | TRBV18
TGTGCCAGCAGTTTAGGGGGAGTCGATGGGCATGGCTACACCTTC | CASSLGGVDGHGYTF | 15 | TRBJ1-2 | . | . | TRBV27
TGCGCCAGCAGCCCCTATTCTACGGGAGCCTACGAGCAGTACTTC | CASSPYSTGAYEQYF | 15 | TRBJ2-7 | . | many | TRBV5-1
TGTGCCAGCAGTTCACAGGCTTCTCACGCAACCTACAATGAGCAGTTCTTC | CASSSQASHATYNEQFF | 17 | TRBJ2-1 | . | few | TRBV7-2
TGCGCCAGCAGCCTCGGCGCGGGACAGAGAAGTTATGGCTACACCTTC | CASSLGAGQRSYGYTF | 16 | TRBJ1-2 | TRBD1 | few | TRBV4-3
TGTGCCAGCAGAACAGACCGGCTAGCGGGAGGGCCGAAGGAGCACGAGCAGTTCTTC | CASRTDRLAGGPKEHEQFF | 19 | TRBJ2-1 | TRBD2 | few | TRBV12-3/TRBV12-4
TGTGCCAGCAGTGAATTAATACAAGAGACCCAGTACTTC | CASSELIQETQYF | 13 | TRBJ2-5 | . | . | TRBV6-1
TGCAGTGCTAGCGCTGCCTCGGGGGAGGTTGAGTACTTC | CSASAASGEVEYF | 13 | TRBJ2-5 | . | few | TRBV20-1
TGTGCCAGCAGCGCCCAGACAGGGCTAGACGAAAAACTGTTTTTT | CASSAQTGLDEKLFF | 15 | TRBJ1-4 | TRBD1 | . | TRBV5-4
TGTGCCAGCTCGCCCCAGAGAAGTAATGAAAAACTGTTTTTT | CASSPQRSNEKLFF | 14 | TRBJ1-4 | . | . | TRBV18
TGCAGTGCTAGAGATTCTAGCGGGAGAGGGGATACGCAGTATTTT | CSARDSSGRGDTQYF | 15 | TRBJ2-3 | TRBD2 | . | TRBV20-1
TGTGCCAGCAGTTACTTTGCCTATTTGAACACTGAAGCTTTCTTT | CASSYFAYLNTEAFF | 15 | TRBJ1-1 | . | few | TRBV6-5
TGCGCCAGCAGCCGTAACAGGGTGGGCACTGAAGCTTTCTTT | CASSRNRVGTEAFF | 14 | TRBJ1-1 | . | . | TRBV4-3
TGTGCCAGCAGGGCCGGGTGGGAACCGGCCTACGAGCAGTACTTC | CASRAGWEPAYEQYF | 15 | TRBJ2-7 | . | . | TRBV7-9
TGTGCCAGCCCCGTATTGGTCGGACAGGGGGCGAATGGGCAGTTCTTC | CASPVLVGQGANGQFF | 16 | TRBJ2-1 | TRBD1 | . | TRBV7-8
TGTGCCAGCAGTCCCCGGACAGGGGGGACAGATCAGCCCCAGCATTTT | CASSPRTGGTDQPQHF | 16 | TRBJ1-5 | TRBD1 | . | TRBV6-6
TGTGCCAGCAGCTTAGTCTGGTCACGAACCCAAGACGAGCAGTACTTC | CASSLVWSRTQDEQYF | 16 | TRBJ2-7 | . | . | TRBV7-9
TGCAGCGTGCGGACTAGCGAGAGGGGCAATGAGCAGTTCTTC | CSVRTSERGNEQFF | 14 | TRBJ2-1 | TRBD2 | . | TRBV29-1
TGTGCCAGCAGAAGCTCGACAGGGGCGGGGGAGACCCAGTACTTC | CASRSSTGAGETQYF | 15 | TRBJ2-5 | TRBD1 | . | TRBV2
TGCAGCGTTACGAAGGGACTAGCGGAACCCTACGAGCAGTACTTC | CSVTKGLAEPYEQYF | 15 | TRBJ2-7 | TRBD2 | few | TRBV29-1
TGCAGTGCTAGACCGGCGGACAGGGGTGGCTACGAGCAGTACTTC | CSARPADRGGYEQYF | 15 | TRBJ2-7 | TRBD1 | . | TRBV20-1
TGTGCCAGCAGTTTTGGGCCGGTGAATGAGCAGTTCTTC | CASSFGPVNEQFF | 13 | TRBJ2-1 | . | . | TRBV27
TGCAGCGTCGGAGGAGGGACAGGGGCCTATGGCTACACCTTC | CSVGGGTGAYGYTF | 14 | TRBJ1-2 | TRBD1 | few | TRBV29-1
TGTGCCAGCACCGGGTCAGTGATTAACTCCTACGAGCAGTACTTC | CASTGSVINSYEQYF | 15 | TRBJ2-7 | . | . | TRBV28
TGTGCCAGCCGCAGGGGTGGAAGCTTGTACGAGCAGTACTTC | CASRRGGSLYEQYF | 14 | TRBJ2-7 | . | . | TRBV7-2
TGCAGCGTTGCTTTGAGAATCTCCTCAAACACTGAAGCTTTCTTT | CSVALRISSNTEAFF | 15 | TRBJ1-1 | . | . | TRBV29-1
TGTGCCAGCAGCTCCCCCCAACTAGCGGGACACAATGAGCAGTTCTTC | CASSSPQLAGHNEQFF | 16 | TRBJ2-1 | TRBD2 | few | TRBV7-9
TGCGCCAGCAGCGGAAAGGGACAGAACCAAGAGACCCAGTACTTC | CASSGKGQNQETQYF | 15 | TRBJ2-5 | TRBD1 | many | TRBV5-1
TGCAGTGCTAGAGATCTTGCCAAAGGCAGGTACGAGCAGTACTTC | CSARDLAKGRYEQYF | 15 | TRBJ2-7 | . | many | TRBV20-1
TGTGCCAGCAGCTTGGACGGCAGTCTCAAGTCTGGGGCCAACGTCCTGACTTTC | CASSLDGSLKSGANVLTF | 18 | TRBJ2-6 | . | once | TRBV5-6
TGCAGTGCTAGTGAGCGGCTCGGCGAGCAGTACTTC | CSASERLGEQYF | 12 | TRBJ2-7 | . | once | TRBV20-1
TGTGCCAGCAGGAGATCGTCGAGGGGGTATAGCAATCAGCCCCAGCATTTT | CASRRSSRGYSNQPQHF | 17 | TRBJ1-5 | . | few | TRBV6-1
TGCAGCGCTATAGCGGGAGCATCCTACAATGAGCATTTCTTC | CSAIAGASYNEHFF | 14 | TRBJ2-1 | TRBD2 | . | TRBV29-1
TGTGCCAGCATTGGTAATGAGCAGTTCTTC | CASIGNEQFF | 10 | TRBJ2-1 | . | . | TRBV6-2/TRBV6-3
TGCAGTGCTCCCGGGACTAGCGTAAATGAGCAGTTCTTC | CSAPGTSVNEQFF | 13 | TRBJ2-1 | TRBD2 | . | TRBV20-1